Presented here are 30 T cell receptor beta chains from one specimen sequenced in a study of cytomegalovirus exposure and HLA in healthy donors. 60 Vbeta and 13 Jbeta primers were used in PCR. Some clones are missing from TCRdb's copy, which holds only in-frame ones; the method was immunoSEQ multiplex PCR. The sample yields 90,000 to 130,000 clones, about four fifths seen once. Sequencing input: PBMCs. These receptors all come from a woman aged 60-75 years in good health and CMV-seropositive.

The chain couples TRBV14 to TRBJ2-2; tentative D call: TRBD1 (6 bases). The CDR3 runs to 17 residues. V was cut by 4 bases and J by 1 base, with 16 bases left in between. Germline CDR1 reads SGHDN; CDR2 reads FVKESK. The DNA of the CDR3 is TGTGCCAGCAGCCCGCGTCCGGACAGATGGAACACCGGGGAGCTGTTTTTT. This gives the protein CASSPRPDRWNTGELFF.

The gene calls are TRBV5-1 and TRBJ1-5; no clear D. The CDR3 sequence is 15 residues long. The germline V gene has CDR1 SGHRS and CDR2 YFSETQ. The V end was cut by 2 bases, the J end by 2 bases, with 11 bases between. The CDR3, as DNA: TGCGCCAGCAGCTTAGGTCCAGCGGGCAATCAGCCCCAGCATTTT. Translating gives CASSLGPAGNQPQHF.

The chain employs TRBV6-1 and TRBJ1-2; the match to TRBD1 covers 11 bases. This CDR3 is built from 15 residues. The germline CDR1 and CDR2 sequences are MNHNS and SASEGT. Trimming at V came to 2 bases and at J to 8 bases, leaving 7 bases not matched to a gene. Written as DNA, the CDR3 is TGTGCCAGCAGTGAATATGGGACAGGGGGGGGAGGCTACACCTTC. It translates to CASSEYGTGGGGYTF.

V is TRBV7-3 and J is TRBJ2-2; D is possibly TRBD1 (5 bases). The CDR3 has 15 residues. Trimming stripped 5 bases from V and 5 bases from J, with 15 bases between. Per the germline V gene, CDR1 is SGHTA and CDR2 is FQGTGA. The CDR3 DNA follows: TGTGCCAGCAGCGCCCAGGGCAGGCGGACCGGGGAGCTGTTTTTT. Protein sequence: CASSAQGRRTGELFF.

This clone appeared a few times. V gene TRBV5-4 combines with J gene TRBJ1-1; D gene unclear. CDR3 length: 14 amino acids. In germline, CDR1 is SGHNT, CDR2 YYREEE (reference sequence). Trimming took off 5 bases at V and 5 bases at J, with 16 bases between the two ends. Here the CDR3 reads CASRPLAGLTEAFF. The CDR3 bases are TGTGCCAGCAGGCCGCTGGCAGGTCTTACTGAAGCTTTCTTT.

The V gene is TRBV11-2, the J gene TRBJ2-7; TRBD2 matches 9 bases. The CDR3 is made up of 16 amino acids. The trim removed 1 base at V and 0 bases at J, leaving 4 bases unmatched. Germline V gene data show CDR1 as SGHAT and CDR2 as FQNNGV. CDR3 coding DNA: TGTGCCAGCAGCTTAGGTGCGGGAGGGAGCTCCTACGAGCAGTACTTC. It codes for CASSLGAGGSSYEQYF. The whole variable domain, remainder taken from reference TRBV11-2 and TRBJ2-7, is EAGVAQSPRYKIIEKRQSVAFWCNPISGHATLYWYQQILGQGPKLLIQFQNNGVVDDSQLPKDRFSAERLKGVDSTLKIQPAKLEDSAVYLCASSLGAGGSSYEQYFGPGTRLTVT.

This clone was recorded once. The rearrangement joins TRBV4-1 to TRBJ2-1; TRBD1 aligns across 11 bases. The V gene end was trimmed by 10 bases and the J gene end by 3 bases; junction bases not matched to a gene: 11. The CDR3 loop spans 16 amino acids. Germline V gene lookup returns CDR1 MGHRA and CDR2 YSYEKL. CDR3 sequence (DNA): TGCGCCACCGCACCCGGACAGGGGGCGGGCTACAATGAGCAGTTCTTC. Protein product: CATAPGQGAGYNEQFF.

The CDR3 reads CASSEGVTNEKLFF. DNA for the CDR3: TGTGCCAGCTCGGAGGGAGTCACTAATGAAAAACTGTTTTTT. The gene calls are TRBV19 and TRBJ1-4; D call uncertain. V was clipped by 9 bases and J by 2 bases, with 13 bases between them. The CDR3 is made up of 14 amino acids. Germline assignment: CDR1 LNHDA and CDR2 SQIVND (reference sequence).

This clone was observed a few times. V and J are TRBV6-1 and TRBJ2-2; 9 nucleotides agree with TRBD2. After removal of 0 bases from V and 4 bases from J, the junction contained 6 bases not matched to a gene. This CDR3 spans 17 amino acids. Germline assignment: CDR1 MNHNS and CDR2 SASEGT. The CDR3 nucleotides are TGTGCCAGCAGTGAAGCACTAGCGGGTGAACTCACCGGGGAGCTGTTTTTT. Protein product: CASSEALAGELTGELFF.

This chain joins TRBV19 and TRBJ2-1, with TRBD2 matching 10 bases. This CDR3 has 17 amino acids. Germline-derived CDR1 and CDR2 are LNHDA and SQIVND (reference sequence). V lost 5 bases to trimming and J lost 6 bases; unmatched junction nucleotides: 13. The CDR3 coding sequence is TGTGCCAGTAGTCGAGGACTAGAGAGCGGGGGGGCCAATGAGCAGTTCTTC. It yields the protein CASSRGLESGGANEQFF.

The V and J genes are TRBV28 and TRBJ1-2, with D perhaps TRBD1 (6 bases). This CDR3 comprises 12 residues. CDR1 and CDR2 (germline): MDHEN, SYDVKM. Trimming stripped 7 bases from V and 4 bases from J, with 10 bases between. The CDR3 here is CASTDRFYGYTF. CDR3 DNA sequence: TGTGCCAGCACCGACAGGTTCTATGGCTACACCTTC.

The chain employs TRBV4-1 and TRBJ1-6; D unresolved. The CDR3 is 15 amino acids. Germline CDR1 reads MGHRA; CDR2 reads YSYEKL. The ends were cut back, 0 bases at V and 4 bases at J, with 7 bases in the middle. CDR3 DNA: TGCGCCAGCAGCCAAGATGACACGTATAATTCACCCCTCCACTTT. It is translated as CASSQDDTYNSPLHF.

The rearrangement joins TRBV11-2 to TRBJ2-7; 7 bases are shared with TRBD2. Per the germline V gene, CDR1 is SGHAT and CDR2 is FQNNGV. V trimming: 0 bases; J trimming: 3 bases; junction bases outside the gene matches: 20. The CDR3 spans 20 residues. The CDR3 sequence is CASSLEGYGRELIQSYEQYF. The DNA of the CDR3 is TGTGCCAGCAGCTTAGAAGGGTATGGGCGGGAGCTAATTCAGAGCTACGAGCAGTACTTC.

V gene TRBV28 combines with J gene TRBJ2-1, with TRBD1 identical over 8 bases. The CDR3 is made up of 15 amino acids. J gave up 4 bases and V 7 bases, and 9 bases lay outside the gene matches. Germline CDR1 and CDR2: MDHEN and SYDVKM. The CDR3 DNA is TGTGCCAGCACCTTCGGGACAGGAGTTTACAATGAGCAGTTCTTC. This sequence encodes CASTFGTGVYNEQFF.

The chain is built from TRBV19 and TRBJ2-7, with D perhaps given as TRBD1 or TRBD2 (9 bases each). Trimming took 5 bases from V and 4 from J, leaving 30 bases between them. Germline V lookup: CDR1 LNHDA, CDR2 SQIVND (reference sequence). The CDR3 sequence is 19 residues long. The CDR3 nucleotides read TGTGCCAGTAGTTGGACAGGGGAAAGGCGGGAGGGACCAAAGTACGAGCAGTACTTC. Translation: CASSWTGERREGPKYEQYF.

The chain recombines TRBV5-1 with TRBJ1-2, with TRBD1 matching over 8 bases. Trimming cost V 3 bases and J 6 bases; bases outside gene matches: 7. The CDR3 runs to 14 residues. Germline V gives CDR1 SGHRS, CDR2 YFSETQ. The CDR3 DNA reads TGCGCCAGCAGCTGGCAGGGGGCCCGAGATGGCTACACCTTC. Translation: CASSWQGARDGYTF.

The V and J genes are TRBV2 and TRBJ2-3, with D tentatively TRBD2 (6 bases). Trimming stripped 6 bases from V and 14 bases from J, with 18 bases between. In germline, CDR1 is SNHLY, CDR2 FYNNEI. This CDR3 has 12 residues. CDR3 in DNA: TGTGCCAGCAGCTCCCGGAGGGCCGGGTTGTATTTT. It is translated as CASSSRRAGLYF.

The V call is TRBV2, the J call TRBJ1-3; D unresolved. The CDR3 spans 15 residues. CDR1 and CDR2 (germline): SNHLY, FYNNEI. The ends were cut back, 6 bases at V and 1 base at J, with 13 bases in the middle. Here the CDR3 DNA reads TGTGCCAGCAGGGAGACCAGCCAATCTGGAAACACCATATATTTT. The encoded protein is CASRETSQSGNTIYF.

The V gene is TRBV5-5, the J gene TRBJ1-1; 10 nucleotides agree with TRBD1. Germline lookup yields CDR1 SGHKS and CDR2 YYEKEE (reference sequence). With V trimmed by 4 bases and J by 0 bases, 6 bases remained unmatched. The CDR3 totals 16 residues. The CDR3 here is CASSPTGGSMNTEAFF. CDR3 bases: TGTGCCAGCAGCCCGACAGGGGGCTCCATGAACACTGAAGCTTTCTTT.

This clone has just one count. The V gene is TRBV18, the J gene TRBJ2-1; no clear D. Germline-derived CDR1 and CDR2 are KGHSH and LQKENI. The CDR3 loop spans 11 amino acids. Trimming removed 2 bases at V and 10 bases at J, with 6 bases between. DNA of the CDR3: TGTGCCAGCTCACCAAGGCGGGAGCAGTTCTTC. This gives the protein CASSPRREQFF.

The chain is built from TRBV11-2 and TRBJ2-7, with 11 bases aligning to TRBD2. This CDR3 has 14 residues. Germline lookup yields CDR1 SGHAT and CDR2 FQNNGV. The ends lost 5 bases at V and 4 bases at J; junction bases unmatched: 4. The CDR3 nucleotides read TGTGCCAGCAGCAGTACTAGCGGGAGTTACGAGCAGTACTTC. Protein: CASSSTSGSYEQYF.

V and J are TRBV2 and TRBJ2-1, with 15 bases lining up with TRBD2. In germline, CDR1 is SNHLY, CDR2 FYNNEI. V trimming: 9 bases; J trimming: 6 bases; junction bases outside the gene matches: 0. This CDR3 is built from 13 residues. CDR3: CARGLAGGNEQFF. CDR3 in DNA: TGTGCCAGGGGACTAGCGGGAGGCAATGAGCAGTTCTTC.

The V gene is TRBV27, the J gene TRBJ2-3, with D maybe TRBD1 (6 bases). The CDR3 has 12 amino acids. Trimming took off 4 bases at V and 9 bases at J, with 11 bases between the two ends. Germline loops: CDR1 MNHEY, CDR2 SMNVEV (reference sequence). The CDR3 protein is CASSSAGDTQYF. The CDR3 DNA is TGTGCCAGCAGTTCCGCAGGGGACACGCAGTATTTT.

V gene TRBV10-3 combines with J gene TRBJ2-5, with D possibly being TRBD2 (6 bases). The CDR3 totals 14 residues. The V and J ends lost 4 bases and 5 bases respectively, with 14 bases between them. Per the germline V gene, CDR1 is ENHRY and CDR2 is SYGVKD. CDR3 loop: CAISVGLRLETQYF. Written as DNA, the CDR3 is TGTGCCATCAGTGTAGGACTAAGGTTGGAGACCCAGTACTTC.

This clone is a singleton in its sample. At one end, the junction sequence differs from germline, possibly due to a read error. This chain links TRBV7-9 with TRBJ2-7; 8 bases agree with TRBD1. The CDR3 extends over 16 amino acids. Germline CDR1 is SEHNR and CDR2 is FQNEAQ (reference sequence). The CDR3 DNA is TGTGCCAGCAGCTTAGCCGGGACAGGATTTCCCTACGAGCAGTGCTTC. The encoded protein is CASSLAGTGFPYEQCF.

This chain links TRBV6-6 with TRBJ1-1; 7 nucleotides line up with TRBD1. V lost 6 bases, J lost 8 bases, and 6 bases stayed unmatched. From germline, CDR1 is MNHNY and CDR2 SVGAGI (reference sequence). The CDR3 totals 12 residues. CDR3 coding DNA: TGTGCCAGCAGAAGACAGGGTGAAGAAGCTTTCTTT. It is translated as CASRRQGEEAFF.

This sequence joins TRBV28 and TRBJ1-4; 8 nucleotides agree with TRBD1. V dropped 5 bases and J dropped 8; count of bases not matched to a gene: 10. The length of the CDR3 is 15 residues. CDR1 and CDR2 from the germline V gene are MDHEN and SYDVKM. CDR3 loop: CASSPSGQALEKLFF. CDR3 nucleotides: TGTGCCAGCAGTCCATCGGGACAGGCTTTGGAAAAACTGTTTTTT.

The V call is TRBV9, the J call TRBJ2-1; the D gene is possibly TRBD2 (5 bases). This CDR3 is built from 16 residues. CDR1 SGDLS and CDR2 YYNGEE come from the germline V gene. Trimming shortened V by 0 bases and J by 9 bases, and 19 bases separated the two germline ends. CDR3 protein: CASSVDVTMSVGEQFF. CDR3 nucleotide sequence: TGTGCCAGCAGCGTAGATGTGACTATGAGTGTCGGTGAGCAGTTCTTC.

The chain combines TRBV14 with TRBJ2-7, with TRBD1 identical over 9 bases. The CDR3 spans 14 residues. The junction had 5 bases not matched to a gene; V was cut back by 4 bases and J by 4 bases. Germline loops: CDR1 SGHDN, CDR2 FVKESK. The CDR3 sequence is CASSPQGALYEQYF. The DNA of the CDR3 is TGTGCCAGCAGCCCACAGGGGGCTTTGTACGAGCAGTACTTC.

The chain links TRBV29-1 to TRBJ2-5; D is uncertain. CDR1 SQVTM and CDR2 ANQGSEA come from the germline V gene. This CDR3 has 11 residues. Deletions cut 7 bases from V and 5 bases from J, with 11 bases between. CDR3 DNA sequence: TGCAGCGCCCTAGTATGGGAGACCCAGTACTTC. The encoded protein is CSALVWETQYF.